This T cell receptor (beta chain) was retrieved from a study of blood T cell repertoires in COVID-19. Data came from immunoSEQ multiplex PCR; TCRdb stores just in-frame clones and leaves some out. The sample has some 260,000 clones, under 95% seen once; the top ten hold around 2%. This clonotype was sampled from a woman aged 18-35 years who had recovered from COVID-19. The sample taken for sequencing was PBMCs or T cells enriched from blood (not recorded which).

DNA for the CDR3: TGTGCCAGCAGTCGAGGGTGGGGGGACTCTGAAGCTTTCTTT. Its translation: CASSRGWGDSEAFF. The chain combines TRBV27 with TRBJ1-1; tentative D call: TRBD1 (5 bases). CDR3 length: 14 residues. Looked up from germline, CDR1 is MNHEY and CDR2 is SMNVEV (reference sequence). V gave up 5 bases and J gave up 6 bases, with 16 bases separating them.